The entry that follows covers one T cell receptor (beta chain) sequence. Its antigen is unknown. This entry belongs to a study of blood T cells in healthy people across ages. The study's findings and limits: CMV infection status of these donors was not known.

A J-beta primer mix and a sample-barcoded 5' primer were used in a second PCR of about 7 to 12 cycles. Each CDR3 protein is one row after TCRdb ran MiXCR on the 5' RACE reads. The sample includes about 1,000,000 distinct CDR3 sequences, 35% to 55% of them seen just once. Peripheral blood from each donor was collected in a volume of about 10 milliliters. Each sample yielded at least 7 million isolated PBMCs. CDR1 MNHNY and CDR2 SVGAGI come from the germline V gene (reference sequence). V was clipped by 4 bases and J by 3 bases, with 16 bases between them. The CDR3 contains 16 residues. This chain links TRBV6-6 with TRBJ2-4; D is perhaps TRBD2 (7 bases). This sequence was found in an older woman in good health. Sequenced: blood. In DNA, the CDR3 is TGTGCCAGCAGTTCCTCGGGGGGCGCAGTCAAAAACATTCAGTACTTC. Translating gives CASSSSGGAVKNIQYF.